This T cell receptor beta chain was sequenced in a study of blood T cell repertoires in COVID-19. The length of the CDR3 is 12 residues. CDR1 is LGHDT, CDR2 YNNKEL, per germline (reference sequence). V was clipped by 7 bases and J by 8 bases, with 11 bases between them. Only in-frame clones appear in the TCRdb table, and some are missing; sequencing was by immunoSEQ multiplex PCR. Among 130,000 to 150,000 clones listed, 65% to 80% were seen once. The source of this sequence is a woman between 55 and 75 years old with acute or convalescent COVID-19. The rearrangement joins TRBV3-1 (or the pseudogene TRBV3-2) to TRBJ2-2; D is uncertain. Sequenced input: peripheral blood. The CDR3 DNA reads as TGTGCCAGCAACCAGAGAGGTGGGGAGCTGTTTTTT. This gives the protein CASNQRGGELFF.